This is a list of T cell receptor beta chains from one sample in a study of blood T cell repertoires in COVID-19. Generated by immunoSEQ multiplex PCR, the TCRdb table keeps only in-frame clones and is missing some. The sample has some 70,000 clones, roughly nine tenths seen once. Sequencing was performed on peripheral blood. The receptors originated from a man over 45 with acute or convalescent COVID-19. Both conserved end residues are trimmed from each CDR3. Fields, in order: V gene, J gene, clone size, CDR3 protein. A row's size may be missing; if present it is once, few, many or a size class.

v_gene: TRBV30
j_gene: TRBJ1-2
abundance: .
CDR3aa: AWSVPGSWTGAGYT

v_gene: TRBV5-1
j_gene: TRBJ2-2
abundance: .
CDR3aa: ASSSRANTGELF

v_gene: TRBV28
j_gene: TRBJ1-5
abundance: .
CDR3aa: ASSFQGGPQPQH

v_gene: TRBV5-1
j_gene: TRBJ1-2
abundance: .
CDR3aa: ASSLLSGNNYGYT

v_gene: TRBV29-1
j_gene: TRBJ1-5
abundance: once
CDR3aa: SVVAGSGDQPQH

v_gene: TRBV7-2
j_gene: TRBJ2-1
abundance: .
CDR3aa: ASSRLAGTYNEQF

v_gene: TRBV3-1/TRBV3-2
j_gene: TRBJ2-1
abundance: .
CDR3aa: ASSQNSGEQF

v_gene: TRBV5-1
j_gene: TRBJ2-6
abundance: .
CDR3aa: ASSLVAGVGANVLT

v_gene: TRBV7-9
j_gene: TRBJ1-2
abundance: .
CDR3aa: ASRLGGAQRGGYT

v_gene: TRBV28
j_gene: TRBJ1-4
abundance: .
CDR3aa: ASALWGGNEKLF

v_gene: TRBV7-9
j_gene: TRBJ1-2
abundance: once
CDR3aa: ASSLLKISGDGYT

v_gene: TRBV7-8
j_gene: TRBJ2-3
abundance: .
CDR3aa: ASSQDTSGTDTQY

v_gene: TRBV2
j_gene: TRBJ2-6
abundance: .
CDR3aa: ASSSSGANVLT

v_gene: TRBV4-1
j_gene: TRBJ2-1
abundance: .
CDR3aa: ASSQRTGYEQF

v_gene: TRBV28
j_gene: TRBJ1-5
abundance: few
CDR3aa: ASKKRDRGTNQPQH

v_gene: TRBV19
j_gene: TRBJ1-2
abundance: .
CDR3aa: ASSITGEDDYGYT

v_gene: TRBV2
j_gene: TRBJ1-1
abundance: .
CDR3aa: ATTPPTGENTEAF

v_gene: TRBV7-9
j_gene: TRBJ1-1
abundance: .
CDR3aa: ASSGTREAF

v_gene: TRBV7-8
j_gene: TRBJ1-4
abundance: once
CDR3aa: ASSREGRNNEKLF

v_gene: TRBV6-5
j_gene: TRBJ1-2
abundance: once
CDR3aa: ASTQRTGWGYGYT

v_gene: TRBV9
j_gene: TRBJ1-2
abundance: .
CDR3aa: ASSVDIDRGSYGYT

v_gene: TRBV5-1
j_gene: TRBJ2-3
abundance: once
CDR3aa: ASSPGLAGEVDTQY

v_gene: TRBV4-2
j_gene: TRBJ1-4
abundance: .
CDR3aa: ASSQDSPTNEKLF

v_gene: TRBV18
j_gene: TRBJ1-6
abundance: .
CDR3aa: ASSPTGTLNSPLH

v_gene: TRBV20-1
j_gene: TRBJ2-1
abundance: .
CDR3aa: SASPSGVYNEQF

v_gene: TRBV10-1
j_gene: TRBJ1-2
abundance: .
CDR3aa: ATVFFLNYGYT

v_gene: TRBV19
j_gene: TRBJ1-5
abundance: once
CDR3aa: ASSRQGNQPQH

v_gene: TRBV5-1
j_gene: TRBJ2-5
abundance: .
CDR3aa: ASSLVIGGETQY

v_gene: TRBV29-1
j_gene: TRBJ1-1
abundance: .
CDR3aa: SVAGQGLSPEAF

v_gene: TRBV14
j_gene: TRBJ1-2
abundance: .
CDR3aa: ASSQEAGVFPSYGYT

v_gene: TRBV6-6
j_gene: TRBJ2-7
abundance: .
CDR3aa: ASSYSGIYEQY

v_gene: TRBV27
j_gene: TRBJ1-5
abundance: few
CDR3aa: ASKLGGDQPQH

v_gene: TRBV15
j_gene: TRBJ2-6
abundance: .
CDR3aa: ATSRGSGANVLT

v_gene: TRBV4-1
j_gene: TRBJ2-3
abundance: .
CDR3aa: ASSQDVPGATTDTQY

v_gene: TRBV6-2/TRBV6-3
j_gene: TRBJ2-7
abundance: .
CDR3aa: ASSYSTVGSFSYEQY

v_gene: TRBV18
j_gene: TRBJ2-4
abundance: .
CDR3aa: ASSPSAKNIQY

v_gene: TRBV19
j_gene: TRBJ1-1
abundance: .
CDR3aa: ASSMRNTRGHTEAF

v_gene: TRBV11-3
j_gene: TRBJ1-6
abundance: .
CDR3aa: ASSLDQGGYNSPLH

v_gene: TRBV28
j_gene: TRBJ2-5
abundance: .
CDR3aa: ASSLRTGGPQETQY

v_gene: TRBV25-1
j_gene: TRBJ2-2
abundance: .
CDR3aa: ASSAGLAGSGELF

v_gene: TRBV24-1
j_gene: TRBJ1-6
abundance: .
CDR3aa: ATQGSYNSPLH

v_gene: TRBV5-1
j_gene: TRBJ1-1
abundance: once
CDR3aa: ASSLEREEAF

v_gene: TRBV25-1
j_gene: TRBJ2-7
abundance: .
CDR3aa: ASSESRGVGYEQY

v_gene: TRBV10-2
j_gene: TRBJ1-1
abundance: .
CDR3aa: ASSGSEATEAF

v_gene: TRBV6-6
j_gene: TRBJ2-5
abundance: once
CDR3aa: ASSYYTGGTETQY

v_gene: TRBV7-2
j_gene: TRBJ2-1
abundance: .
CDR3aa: ASSSRQGHNEQF

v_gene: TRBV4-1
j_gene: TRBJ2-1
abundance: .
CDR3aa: ASSQVGDSYNEQF

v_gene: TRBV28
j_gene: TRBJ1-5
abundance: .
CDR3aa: ASGDPGEQPQH

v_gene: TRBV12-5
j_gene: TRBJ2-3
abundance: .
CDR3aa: ASVPGSTDTQY

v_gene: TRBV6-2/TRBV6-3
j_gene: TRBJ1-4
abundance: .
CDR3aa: ASSTGSATNEKLF

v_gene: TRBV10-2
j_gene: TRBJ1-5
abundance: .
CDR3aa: ASSREGQPQH